This T cell receptor beta chain was sequenced in a study of blood T cell repertoires in COVID-19. Individuals drawn from about two dozen US areas were about 18 to 90 years old. This clone was observed at least ten times. Germline loops: CDR1 WSHSY, CDR2 SAAADI. This CDR3 comprises 14 residues. V lost 6 bases and J lost 4; bases outside the gene matches: 9. Only in-frame clones appear in the TCRdb table, and some are missing; sequencing was by immunoSEQ multiplex PCR. The repertoire holds about 130,000 clones, roughly 80% seen once, with just over 9% in the top ten. The rearrangement uses TRBV10-2 and TRBJ2-7, with TRBD2 matching 7 bases. The TCR comes from a man aged 45-65 years who had recovered from COVID-19. Sequenced: PBMCs or T cells enriched from blood (not recorded which). CDR3 in amino acids: CASRVGQGGYEQYF. CDR3 in DNA: TGCGCCAGCAGGGTGGGCCAGGGAGGGTACGAGCAGTACTTC.